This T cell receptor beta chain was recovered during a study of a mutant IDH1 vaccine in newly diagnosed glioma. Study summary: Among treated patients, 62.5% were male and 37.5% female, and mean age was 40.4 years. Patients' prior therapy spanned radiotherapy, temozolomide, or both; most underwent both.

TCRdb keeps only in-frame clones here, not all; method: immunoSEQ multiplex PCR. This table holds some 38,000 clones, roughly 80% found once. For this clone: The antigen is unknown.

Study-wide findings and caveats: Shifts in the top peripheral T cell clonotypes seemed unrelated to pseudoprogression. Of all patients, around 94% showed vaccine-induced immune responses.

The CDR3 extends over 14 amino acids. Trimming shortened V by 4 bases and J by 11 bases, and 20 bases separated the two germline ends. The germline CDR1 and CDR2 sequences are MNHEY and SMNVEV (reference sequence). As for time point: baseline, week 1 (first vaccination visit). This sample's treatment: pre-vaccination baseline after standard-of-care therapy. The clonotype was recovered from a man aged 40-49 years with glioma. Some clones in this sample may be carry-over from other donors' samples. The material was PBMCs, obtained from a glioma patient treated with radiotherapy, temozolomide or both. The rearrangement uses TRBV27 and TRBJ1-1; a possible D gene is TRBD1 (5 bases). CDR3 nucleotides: TGTGCCAGCAGTTCTACCCCGACGGGGGAAGGCGCTTTCTTT. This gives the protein CASSSTPTGEGAFF.